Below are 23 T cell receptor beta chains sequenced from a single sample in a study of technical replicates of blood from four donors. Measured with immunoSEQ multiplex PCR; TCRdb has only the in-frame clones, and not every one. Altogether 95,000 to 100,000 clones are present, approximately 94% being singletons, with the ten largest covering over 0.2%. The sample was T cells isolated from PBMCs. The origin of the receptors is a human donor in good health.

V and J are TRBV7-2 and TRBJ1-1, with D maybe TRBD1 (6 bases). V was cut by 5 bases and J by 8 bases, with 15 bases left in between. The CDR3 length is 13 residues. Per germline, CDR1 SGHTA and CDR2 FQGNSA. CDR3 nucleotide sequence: TGTGCCAGCAGCCCCTACTCAACAGGGGAAGCTTTCTTT. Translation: CASSPYSTGEAFF.

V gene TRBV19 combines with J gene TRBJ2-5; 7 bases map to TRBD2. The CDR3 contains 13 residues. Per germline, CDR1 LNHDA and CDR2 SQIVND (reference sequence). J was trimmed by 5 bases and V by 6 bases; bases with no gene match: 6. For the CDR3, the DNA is TGTGCCAGTAGGGGAGGGGCACTTGAGACCCAGTACTTC. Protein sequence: CASRGGALETQYF.

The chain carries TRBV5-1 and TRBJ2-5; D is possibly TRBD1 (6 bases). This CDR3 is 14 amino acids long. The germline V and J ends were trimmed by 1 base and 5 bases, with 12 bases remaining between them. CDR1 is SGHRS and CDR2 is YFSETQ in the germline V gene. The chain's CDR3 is CASSLLGGDETQYF. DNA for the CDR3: TGCGCCAGCAGCTTGTTAGGGGGAGATGAGACCCAGTACTTC.

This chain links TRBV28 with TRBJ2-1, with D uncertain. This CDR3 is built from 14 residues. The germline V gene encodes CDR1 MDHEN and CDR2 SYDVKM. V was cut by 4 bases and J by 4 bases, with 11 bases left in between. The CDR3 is CASSYPRNYNEQFF. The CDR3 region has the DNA TGTGCCAGCAGTTATCCCAGGAATTACAATGAGCAGTTCTTC.

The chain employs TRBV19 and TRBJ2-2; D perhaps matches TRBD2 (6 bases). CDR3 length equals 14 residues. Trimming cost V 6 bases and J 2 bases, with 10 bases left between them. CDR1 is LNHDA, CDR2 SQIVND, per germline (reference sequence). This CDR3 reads CASSRGLNTGELFF. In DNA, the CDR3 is TGTGCCAGTAGCCGGGGACTTAACACCGGGGAGCTGTTTTTT.

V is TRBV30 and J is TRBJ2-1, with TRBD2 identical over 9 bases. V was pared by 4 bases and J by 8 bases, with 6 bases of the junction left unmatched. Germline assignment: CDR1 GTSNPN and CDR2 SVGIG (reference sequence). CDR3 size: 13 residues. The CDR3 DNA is TGTGCCTGGAAAGCGGGGGGAATCGATGAGCAGTTCTTC. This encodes CAWKAGGIDEQFF. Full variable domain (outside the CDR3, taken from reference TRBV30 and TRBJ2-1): SQTIHQWPATLVQPVGSPLSLECTVEGTSNPNLYWYRQAAGRGLQLLFYSVGIGQISSEVPQNLSASRPQDRQFILSSKKLLLSDSGFYLCAWKAGGIDEQFFGPGTRLTVL.

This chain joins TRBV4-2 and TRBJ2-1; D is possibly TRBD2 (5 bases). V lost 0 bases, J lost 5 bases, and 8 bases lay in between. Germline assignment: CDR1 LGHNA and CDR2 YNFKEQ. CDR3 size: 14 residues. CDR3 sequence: CASSQDERHNEQFF. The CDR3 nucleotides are TGTGCCAGCAGCCAAGACGAGCGGCACAATGAGCAGTTCTTC.

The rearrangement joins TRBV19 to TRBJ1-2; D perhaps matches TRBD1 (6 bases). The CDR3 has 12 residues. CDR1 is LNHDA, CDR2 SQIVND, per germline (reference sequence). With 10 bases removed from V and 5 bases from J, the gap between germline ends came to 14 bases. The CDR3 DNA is TGTGCCACCCGGGGGGCAGAATATGGCTACACCTTC. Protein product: CATRGAEYGYTF.

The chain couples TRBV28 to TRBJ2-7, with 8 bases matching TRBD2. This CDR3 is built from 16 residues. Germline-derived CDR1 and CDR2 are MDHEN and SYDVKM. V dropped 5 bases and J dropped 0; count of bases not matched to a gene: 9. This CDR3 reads CASSRGGLGVSYEQYF. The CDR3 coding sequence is TGTGCCAGCAGTCGGGGGGGACTAGGGGTCTCCTACGAGCAGTACTTC.

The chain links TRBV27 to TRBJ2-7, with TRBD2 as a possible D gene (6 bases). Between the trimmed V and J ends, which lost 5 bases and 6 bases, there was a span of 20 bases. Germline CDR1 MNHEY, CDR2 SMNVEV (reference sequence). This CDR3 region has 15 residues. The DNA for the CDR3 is TGTGCCAGCAGTCTAGCTGGGGGGACCGGAGCCGAGCAGTACTTC. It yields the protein CASSLAGGTGAEQYF.

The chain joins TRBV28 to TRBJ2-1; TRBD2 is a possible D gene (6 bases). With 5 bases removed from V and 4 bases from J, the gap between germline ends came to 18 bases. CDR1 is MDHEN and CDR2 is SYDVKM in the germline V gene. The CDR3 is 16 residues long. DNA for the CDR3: TGTGCCAGCAGTCTCCGACACCGGAGGGTTTACAATGAGCAGTTCTTC. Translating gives CASSLRHRRVYNEQFF.

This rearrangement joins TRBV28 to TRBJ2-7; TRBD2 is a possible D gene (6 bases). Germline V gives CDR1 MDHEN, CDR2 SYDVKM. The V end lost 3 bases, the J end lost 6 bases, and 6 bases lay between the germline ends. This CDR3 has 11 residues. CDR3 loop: CASSFGGEQYF. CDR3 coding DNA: TGTGCCAGCAGTTTCGGGGGCGAGCAGTACTTC.

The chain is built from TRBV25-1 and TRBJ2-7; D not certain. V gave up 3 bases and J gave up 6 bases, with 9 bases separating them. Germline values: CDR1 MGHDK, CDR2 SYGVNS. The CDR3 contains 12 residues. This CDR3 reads CASSDSGSEQYF. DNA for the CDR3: TGTGCCAGCAGTGACTCAGGATCCGAGCAGTACTTC.

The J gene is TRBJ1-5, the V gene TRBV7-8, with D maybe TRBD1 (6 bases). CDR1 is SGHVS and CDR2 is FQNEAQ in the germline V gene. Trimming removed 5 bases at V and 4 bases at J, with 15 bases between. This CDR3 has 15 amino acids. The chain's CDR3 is CASSTQDSLNQPQHF. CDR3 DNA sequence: TGTGCCAGCAGCACGCAGGACAGCCTGAATCAGCCCCAGCATTTT.

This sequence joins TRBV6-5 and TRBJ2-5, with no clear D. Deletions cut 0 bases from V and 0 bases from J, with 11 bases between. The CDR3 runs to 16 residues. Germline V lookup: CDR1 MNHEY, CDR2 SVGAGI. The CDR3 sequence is CASSYSSPFNQETQYF. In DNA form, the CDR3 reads TGTGCCAGCAGTTACTCTAGCCCCTTTAACCAAGAGACCCAGTACTTC.

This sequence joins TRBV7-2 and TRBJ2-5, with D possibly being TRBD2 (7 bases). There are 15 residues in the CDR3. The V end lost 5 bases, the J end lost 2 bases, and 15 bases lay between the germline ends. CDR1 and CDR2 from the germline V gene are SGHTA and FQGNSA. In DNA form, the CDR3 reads TGTGCCAGCAGCCCGGGGGGCCTTGGACAAGAGACCCAGTACTTC. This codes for CASSPGGLGQETQYF.

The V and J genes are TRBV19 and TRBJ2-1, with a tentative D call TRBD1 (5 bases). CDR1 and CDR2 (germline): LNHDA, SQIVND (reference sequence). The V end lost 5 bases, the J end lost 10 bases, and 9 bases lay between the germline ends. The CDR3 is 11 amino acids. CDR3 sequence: CASSHQGEQFF. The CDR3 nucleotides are TGTGCCAGTAGTCACCAGGGAGAGCAGTTCTTC.

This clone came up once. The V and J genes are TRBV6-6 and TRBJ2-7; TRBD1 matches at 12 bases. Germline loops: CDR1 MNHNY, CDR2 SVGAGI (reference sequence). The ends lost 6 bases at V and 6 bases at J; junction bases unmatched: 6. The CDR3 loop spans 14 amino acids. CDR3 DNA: TGTGCCAGCAGGCCCGGGACAGGGGGCGCCGAGCAGTACTTC. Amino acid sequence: CASRPGTGGAEQYF.

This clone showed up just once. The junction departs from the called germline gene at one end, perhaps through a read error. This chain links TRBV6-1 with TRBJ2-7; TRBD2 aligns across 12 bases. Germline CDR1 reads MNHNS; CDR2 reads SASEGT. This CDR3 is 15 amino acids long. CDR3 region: CASREGTSGSHEQYF. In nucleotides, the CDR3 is TGTGCCAGCAGGGAAGGGACTAGCGGGTCCCACGAGCAGTACTTC.

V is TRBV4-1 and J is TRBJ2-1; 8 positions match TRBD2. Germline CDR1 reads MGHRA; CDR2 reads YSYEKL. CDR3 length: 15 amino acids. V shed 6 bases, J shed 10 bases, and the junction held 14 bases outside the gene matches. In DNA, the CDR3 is TGCGCCAGCAGTCAATCGAGAGGACTAGCTCGCGAGCAGTTCTTC. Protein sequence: CASSQSRGLAREQFF.

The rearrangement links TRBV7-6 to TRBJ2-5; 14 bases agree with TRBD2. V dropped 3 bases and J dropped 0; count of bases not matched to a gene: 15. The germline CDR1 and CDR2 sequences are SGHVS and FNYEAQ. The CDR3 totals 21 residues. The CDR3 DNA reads TGTGCCAGCAGCTTTCGGACCGGGACTAGCGGGGGAAGTGGGTACCAAGAGACCCAGTACTTC. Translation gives CASSFRTGTSGGSGYQETQYF. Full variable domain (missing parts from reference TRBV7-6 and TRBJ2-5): GAGVSQSPRYKVTKRGQDVALRCDPISGHVSLYWYRQALGQGPEFLTYFNYEAQQDKSGLPNDRFSAERPEGSISTLTIQRTEQRDSAMYRCASSFRTGTSGGSGYQETQYFGPGTRLLVL.

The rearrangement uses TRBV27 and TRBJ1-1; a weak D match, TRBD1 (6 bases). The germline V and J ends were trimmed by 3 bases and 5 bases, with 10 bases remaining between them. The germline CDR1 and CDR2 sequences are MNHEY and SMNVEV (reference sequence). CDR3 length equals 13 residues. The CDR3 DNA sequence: TGTGCCAGCAGTTTCACAGGGTGGACTGAAGCTTTCTTT. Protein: CASSFTGWTEAFF.

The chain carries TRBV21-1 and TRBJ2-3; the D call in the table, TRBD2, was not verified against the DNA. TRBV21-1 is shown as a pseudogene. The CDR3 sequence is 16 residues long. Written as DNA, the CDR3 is TGTGCCAGCAGCAAAGAGGAGAGTTCCTGCACAGATACGCAGTATTTT. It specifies CASSKEESSCTDTQYF.